This T cell receptor (beta chain) was recovered during a study of blood T cells in healthy people across ages. At the level of the study: The capture of about one barcoded beta molecule per two T cells was achieved by template switching. Points from the study as a whole: Possibly confounding the expanded clonotype changes was the fact that donor CMV status was unknown.

As regards this clonotype: Its cognate antigen is unknown.

A second PCR of roughly 7 to 11 cycles used a sample-barcoded 5' primer and a J-beta primer mix. Every molecule of cDNA carried a tag from a template-switch adaptor with 12 random nucleotides. TCRdb redid the calling of the 5' RACE reads with MiXCR, one entry per CDR3 protein. Found here are over 1,500,000 distinct CDR3 sequences, about 49% of them singletons; the top ten hold roughly 2%. Germline assignment: CDR1 LGHNT and CDR2 FRNRAP. This CDR3 comprises 12 residues. The V end lost 7 bases, the J end lost 6 bases, and 10 bases lay between the germline ends. This sequence originates from a woman aged 40 to 50 in good health. The chain uses TRBV12-5 and TRBJ2-1; a possible D gene is TRBD1 (6 bases). What was sequenced was blood. The CDR3 is CASAQGSNEQFF. The CDR3, as DNA: TGTGCTAGTGCGCAGGGGTCCAATGAGCAGTTCTTC. Together with reference TRBV12-5 and TRBJ2-1, the CDR3 gives the full variable domain: DARVTQTPRHKVTEMGQEVTMRCQPILGHNTVFWYRQTMMQGLELLAYFRNRAPLDDSGMPKDRFSAEMPDATLATLKIQPSEPRDSAVYFCASAQGSNEQFFGPGTRLTVL.